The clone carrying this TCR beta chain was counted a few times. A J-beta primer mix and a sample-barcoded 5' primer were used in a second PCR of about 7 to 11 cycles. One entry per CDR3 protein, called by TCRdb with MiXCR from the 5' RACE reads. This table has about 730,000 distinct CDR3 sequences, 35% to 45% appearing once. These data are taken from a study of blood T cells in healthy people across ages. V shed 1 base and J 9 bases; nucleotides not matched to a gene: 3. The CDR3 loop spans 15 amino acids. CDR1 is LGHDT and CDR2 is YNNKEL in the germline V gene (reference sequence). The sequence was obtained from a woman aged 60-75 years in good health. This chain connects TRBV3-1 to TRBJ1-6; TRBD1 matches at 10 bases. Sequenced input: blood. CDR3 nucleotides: TGTGCCAGCAGCCAAGCCGGGACAGGGGTTTCACCCCTCCACTTT. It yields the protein CASSQAGTGVSPLHF.